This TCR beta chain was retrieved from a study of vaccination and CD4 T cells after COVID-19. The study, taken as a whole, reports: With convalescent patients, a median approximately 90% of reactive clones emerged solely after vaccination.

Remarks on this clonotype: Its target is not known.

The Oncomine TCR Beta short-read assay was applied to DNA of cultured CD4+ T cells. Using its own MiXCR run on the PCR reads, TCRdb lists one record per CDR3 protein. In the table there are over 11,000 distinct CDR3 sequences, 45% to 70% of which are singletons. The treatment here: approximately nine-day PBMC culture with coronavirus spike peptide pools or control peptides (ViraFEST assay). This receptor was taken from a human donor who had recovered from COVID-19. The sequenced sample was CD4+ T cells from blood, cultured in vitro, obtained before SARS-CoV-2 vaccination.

CDR3 sequence: CASSLAGANYGYTF. The DNA of the CDR3 is TGTGCCAGCAGCTTAGCTGGGGCCAACTATGGCTACACCTTC. The chain couples TRBV7-8 to TRBJ1-2, with D possibly TRBD1 on 5 matching bases. V lost 0 bases to trimming and J lost 2 bases, with 7 bases between them. Germline CDR1 and CDR2: SGHVS and FQNEAQ. The CDR3 loop spans 14 amino acids. The full variable domain, rest sourced from reference TRBV7-8 and TRBJ1-2, is GAGVSQSPRYKVAKRGQDVALRCDPISGHVSLFWYQQALGQGPEFLTYFQNEAQLDKSGLPSDRFFAERPEGSVSTLKIQRTQQEDSAVYLCASSLAGANYGYTFGSGTRLTVV.